The clone carrying this TCR beta chain has just a few counts. Its target is not known. The read ends 3 residues before the CDR3 terminus; that terminus is restored from the germline J gene. Only in-frame clones appear in the TCRdb table, and some are missing; sequencing was by immunoSEQ multiplex PCR. The sample yields approximately 30,000 clones, without any singletons. The data were obtained in a study of T cell clonality in common variable immunodeficiency. Study-level points and caveats: Shared TCRbeta clones were fewer between CVID subjects than controls. Common variable immunodeficiency TCR beta sequences reportedly had fewer deletions and N-nucleotide insertions. Links between repertoire features and CVID complications were heterogeneity-limited.

The CVID group had 15 females and 29 males, mean age about 36. CVID subjects had received replacement immunoglobulin for at least one year. Trimming shortened V by 3 bases and J by 1 base, and 12 bases separated the two germline ends. CDR3 size: 15 residues. From germline, CDR1 is SGHVS and CDR2 FNYEAQ. Sequenced material: peripheral blood mononuclear cells. This sequence was found in a human donor with common variable immunodeficiency. The chain combines TRBV7-6 with TRBJ2-5; maybe TRBD2 (5 bases). CDR3 amino acids: CASSFRGPFQETQYF. CDR3 bases read: TGTGCCAGCAGCTTCCGGGGTCCTTTCCAAGAGACC. Full variable domain (remainder filled in from reference TRBV7-6 and TRBJ2-5): GAGVSQSPRYKVTKRGQDVALRCDPISGHVSLYWYRQALGQGPEFLTYFNYEAQQDKSGLPNDRFSAERPEGSISTLTIQRTEQRDSAMYRCASSFRGPFQETQYFGPGTRLLVL.